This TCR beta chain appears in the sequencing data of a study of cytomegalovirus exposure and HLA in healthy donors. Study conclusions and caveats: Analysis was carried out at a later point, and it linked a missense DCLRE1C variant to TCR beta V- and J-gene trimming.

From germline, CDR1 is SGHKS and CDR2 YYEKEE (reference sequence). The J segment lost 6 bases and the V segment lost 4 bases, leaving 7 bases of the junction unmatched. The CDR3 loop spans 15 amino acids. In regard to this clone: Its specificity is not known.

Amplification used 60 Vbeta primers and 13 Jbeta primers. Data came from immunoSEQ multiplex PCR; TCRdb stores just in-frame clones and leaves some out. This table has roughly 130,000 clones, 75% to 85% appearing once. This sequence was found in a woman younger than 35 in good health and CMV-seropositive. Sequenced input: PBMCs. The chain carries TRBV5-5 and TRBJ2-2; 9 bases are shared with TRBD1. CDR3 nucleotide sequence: TGTGCCAGCAGCCTGGGACAGGGAGGCGCCGGGGAGCTGTTTTTT. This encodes CASSLGQGGAGELFF. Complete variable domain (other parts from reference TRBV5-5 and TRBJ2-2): DAGVTQSPTHLIKTRGQQVTLRCSPISGHKSVSWYQQVLGQGPQFIFQYYEKEERGRGNFPDRFSARQFPNYSSELNVNALLLGDSALYLCASSLGQGGAGELFFGEGSRLTVL.